This TCR beta chain is drawn from a study of blood T cells in healthy people across ages. Next came a second PCR, run for 7 to 11 cycles, which used a sample-barcoded 5' primer along with a J-beta primer mix. Each cDNA molecule was tagged by a template-switch adaptor with 12 random nucleotides. From the 5' RACE reads, TCRdb called clonotypes with MiXCR, one entry per CDR3 protein. Of hundreds of thousands of distinct CDR3 sequences listed, around three fifths are singletons. Study observations and caveats: Donor CMV status, an unknown factor, possibly confounded changes in expanded clonotypes. When set beside aged donors, long-lived donors presented more naive CD4+ cells and higher diversity.

In regard to this clonotype: The target antigen is unknown.

The CDR3 sequence is 16 residues long. V lost 3 bases, J lost 3 bases, and 8 bases stayed unmatched. Germline lookup yields CDR1 SGHTA and CDR2 FQGNSA. The rearrangement uses TRBV7-2 and TRBJ2-7, with TRBD1 identical over 10 bases. The sequence derives from a man aged 35-49 years in good health. What was sequenced was blood. The CDR3 region has the DNA TGTGCCAGCAGCTTGACAGGGGGCGCGGCCTACTACGAGCAGTACTTC. Translating gives CASSLTGGAAYYEQYF. The full variable domain, with the rest looked up from reference TRBV7-2 and TRBJ2-7, is GAGVSQSPSNKVTEKGKDVELRCDPISGHTALYWYRQSLGQGLEFLIYFQGNSAPDKSGLPSDRFSAERTGGSVSTLTIQRTQQEDSAVYLCASSLTGGAAYYEQYFGPGTRLTVT.